The T cell receptor beta chain under discussion was sequenced for a study of blood T cell repertoires in COVID-19. Methods used by the authors: For nucleated cells, counts were estimated from reference gene primer amplification. Generated by immunoSEQ multiplex PCR, the TCRdb table keeps only in-frame clones and is missing some. V, J and clone size reflect that table, while D and trimming were determined from the DNA. The sample records fewer than 350,000 clones, roughly 90% being singletons. The germline CDR1 and CDR2 sequences are SGHVS and FQNEAQ. V lost 5 bases and J 4 bases, leaving 17 bases between the germline ends. This CDR3 has 15 amino acids.

The specimen was peripheral blood. This TCR came from a man aged 18-30 years with active or convalescent COVID-19. The rearrangement joins TRBV7-8 to TRBJ1-2; a weak D match, TRBD1 (5 bases). CDR3: CASSDSPGAGYGYTF. The CDR3 coding sequence is TGTGCCAGCAGCGACAGCCCGGGTGCCGGCTATGGCTACACCTTC. The full variable domain, completed using reference TRBV7-8 and TRBJ1-2, is GAGVSQSPRYKVAKRGQDVALRCDPISGHVSLFWYQQALGQGPEFLTYFQNEAQLDKSGLPSDRFFAERPEGSVSTLKIQRTQQEDSAVYLCASSDSPGAGYGYTFGSGTRLTVV.